This T cell receptor beta chain was captured in a study of CD8 T cells in Susac syndrome. Deletions cut 4 bases from V and 0 bases from J, with 9 bases between. The CDR3 has 14 residues. The RNA input was 0.5 to 1 ug, and it was reverse transcribed with random hexamers. It was immunoSEQ multiplex PCR that amplified TCR beta CDR3 across 54 Vbeta and 13 Jbeta. TCRdb re-analysed the immunoSEQ multiplex PCR reads in MiXCR, keeping a single row per CDR3 protein. The profile covers approximately 190,000 distinct CDR3 sequences, with approximately 94% appearing a single time and around 0.096% taken by the ten largest. TEMRA cells were enriched by FACS, while CD8+ and CD4+ T cells were obtained through a negative isolation that was performed magnetically.

The chain carries TRBV12-3 or TRBV12-4 and TRBJ1-1; D not resolved. The sample was CD4+ T cells from PBMCs. This receptor was taken from a human donor in good health. CDR3 sequence reads: CASSSQPMNTEAFF. The CDR3 DNA is TGTGCCAGCAGTTCGCAGCCGATGAACACTGAAGCTTTCTTT.